This entry describes one TCR beta chain. Method: immunoSEQ multiplex PCR; TCRdb's copy keeps in-frame clones and lacks some. The sample has about 57,000 clones, 90% to 95% seen once. The data are from a study of T cell changes during pregnancy in multiple sclerosis. Trimming took 4 bases from V and 5 from J; bases not matched to a gene: 5. The CDR3 totals 14 residues. CDR1 is SGHDN and CDR2 is FVKESK in the germline V gene. The V and J genes are TRBV14 and TRBJ2-3; 8 nucleotides align to TRBD1. Material: CD4+ T cells from peripheral blood mononuclear cells, obtained in the second trimester of pregnancy. The source of this sequence is a female donor with multiple sclerosis, enrolled in a pregnancy study. CDR3 sequence (DNA): TGTGCCAGCAGCCGATTCACAGGGGGAGATACGCAGTATTTT. Amino acid sequence: CASSRFTGGDTQYF. Full variable domain (remainder filled in from reference TRBV14 and TRBJ2-3): EAGVTQFPSHSVIEKGQTVTLRCDPISGHDNLYWYRRVMGKEIKFLLHFVKESKQDESGMPNNRFLAERTGGTYSTLKVQPAELEDSGVYFCASSRFTGGDTQYFGPGTRLTVL.